The 6 T cell receptor beta chains below were found in one sample sequenced in a study of HIV-infected children after antiretroviral therapy interruption. Stated treatment: PENTA 11 planned treatment interruption arm or continuous ART arm. Unique molecular identifiers were included in an RNA-based 3' RACE TCR library. MiXCR, applied by TCRdb to the 3' RACE reads, yields one record per CDR3 protein. The sample records fewer than 50,000 distinct CDR3 sequences, 4.3% being singletons. The sequencing used CD45RA+ CD4+ T cells from PBMCs, pooled from several time points, collected from a donor given antiretroviral therapy, either interrupted or continuous. The subset was: naive CD4+ CD45RA+ CD45RO- T cells. The receptors originated from a pool of human donors with HIV.

This clonotype was detected many times. The V call is TRBV5-1, the J call TRBJ2-7, with D maybe TRBD1 (7 bases). The V and J ends lost 4 bases and 2 bases respectively, with 13 bases between them. The CDR3 is 14 amino acids. Germline-derived CDR1 and CDR2 are SGHRS and YFSETQ. The CDR3 region has the DNA TGCGCCAGCAGCGGAGGGACAGAACCCTACGAGCAGTACTTC. Translation gives CASSGGTEPYEQYF.

This clonotype was seen repeatedly, ten times or more. This chain links TRBV5-1 with TRBJ2-5; D is undetermined. Trimming cost V 0 bases and J 2 bases, with 5 bases left between them. Germline V lookup: CDR1 SGHRS, CDR2 YFSETQ. The CDR3 has 13 amino acids. CDR3 bases: TGCGCCAGCAGCTTGGGAAATCAAGAGACCCAGTACTTC. It yields the protein CASSLGNQETQYF.

In this sample, this clonotype is medium-sized. The rearrangement joins TRBV6-5 to TRBJ2-1; TRBD1 aligns across 9 bases. Germline V lookup: CDR1 MNHEY, CDR2 SVGAGI. The junction had 8 bases not matched to a gene; V was cut back by 6 bases and J by 8 bases. The length of the CDR3 is 14 residues. CDR3 sequence (DNA): TGTGCCAGCAGGGGACAGGGAAGGACCGATGAGCAGTTCTTC. Its protein is CASRGQGRTDEQFF.

This clonotype was recorded many times. The chain recombines TRBV5-6 with TRBJ1-1; D call uncertain. Trimming took off 4 bases at V and 3 bases at J, with 4 bases between the two ends. The CDR3 loop spans 11 amino acids. Germline V gene sequence: CDR1 SGHDT, CDR2 YYEEEE. The CDR3 region is CASSRDTEAFF. In nucleotides, the CDR3 is TGTGCCAGCAGCAGGGACACTGAAGCTTTCTTT.

This clonotype came up a few times. The chain has TRBV12-3 or TRBV12-4 and TRBJ2-1, with 9 nucleotides matching TRBD1. The CDR3 extends over 17 amino acids. The junction had 10 bases not matched to a gene; V was cut back by 3 bases and J by 4 bases. The CDR3 here is CASSFPRDRESYNEQFF. The CDR3 nucleotides read TGTGCCAGCAGTTTTCCAAGGGACAGGGAATCATACAATGAGCAGTTCTTC.

This clonotype showed up just a few times. CDR3 sequence reads: CASSSSVTSAYNEQFF. In DNA form, the CDR3 reads TGTGCCAGCAGCTCCTCCGTCACTAGCGCCTACAATGAGCAGTTCTTC. V and J are TRBV7-2 and TRBJ2-1, with TRBD2 identical over 7 bases. Germline V gene sequence: CDR1 SGHTA, CDR2 FQGNSA. The CDR3 loop spans 16 amino acids. Trimming took 4 bases from V and 2 from J; bases not matched to a gene: 8.